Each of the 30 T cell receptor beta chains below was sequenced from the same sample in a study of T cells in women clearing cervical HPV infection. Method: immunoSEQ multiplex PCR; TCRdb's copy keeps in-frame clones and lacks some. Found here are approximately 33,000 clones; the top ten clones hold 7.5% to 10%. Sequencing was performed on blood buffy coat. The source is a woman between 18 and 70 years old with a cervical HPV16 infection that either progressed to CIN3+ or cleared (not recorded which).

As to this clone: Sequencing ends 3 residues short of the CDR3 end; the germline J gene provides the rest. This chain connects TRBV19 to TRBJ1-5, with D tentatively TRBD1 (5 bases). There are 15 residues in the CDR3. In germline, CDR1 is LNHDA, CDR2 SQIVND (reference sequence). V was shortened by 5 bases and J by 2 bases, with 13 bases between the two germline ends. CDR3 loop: CASSPGSGRNQPQHF. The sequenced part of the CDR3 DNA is TGTGCCAGTAGTCCAGGGTCTGGGCGCAATCAGCCC. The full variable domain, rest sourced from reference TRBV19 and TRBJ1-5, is DGGITQSPKYLFRKEGQNVTLSCEQNLNHDAMYWYRQDPGQGLRLIYYSQIVNDFQKGDIAEGYSVSREKKESFPLTVTSAQKNPTAFYLCASSPGSGRNQPQHFGDGTRLSIL.

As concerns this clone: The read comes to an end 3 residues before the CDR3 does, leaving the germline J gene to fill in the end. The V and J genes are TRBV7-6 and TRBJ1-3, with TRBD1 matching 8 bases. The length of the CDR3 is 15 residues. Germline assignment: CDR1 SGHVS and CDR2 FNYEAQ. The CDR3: CASSSGQGGNSPIYF. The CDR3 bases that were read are TGTGCCAGCAGCTCTGGACAGGGTGGTAATTCACCC.

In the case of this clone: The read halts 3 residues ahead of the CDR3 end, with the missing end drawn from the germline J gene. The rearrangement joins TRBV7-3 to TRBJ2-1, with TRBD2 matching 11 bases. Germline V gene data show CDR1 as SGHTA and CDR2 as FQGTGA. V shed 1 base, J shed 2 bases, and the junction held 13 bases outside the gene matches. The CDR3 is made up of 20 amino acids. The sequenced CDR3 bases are TGTGCCAGCAGCTTAAGGCGGGGGATAGCGGGAGGGCGCCCCTACAATGAG. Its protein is CASSLRRGIAGGRPYNE. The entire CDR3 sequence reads CASSLRRGIAGGRPYNEQFF.

The sequenced part of the CDR3 DNA is TGTGCCAGTAGTAGCCGAGGACAGGGGGGGGATACC. Its protein is CASSSRGQGGDT. The complete CDR3 reads CASSSRGQGGDTYTF. The J gene is TRBJ1-2, the V gene TRBV19, with 10 nucleotides matching TRBD1. The read ends 3 residues shy of where the CDR3 ends; the end is completed using the germline J gene. The CDR3 runs to 15 residues. CDR1 and CDR2 from the germline V gene are LNHDA and SQIVND (reference sequence). Together with reference TRBV19 and TRBJ1-2, the CDR3 gives the full variable domain: DGGITQSPKYLFRKEGQNVTLSCEQNLNHDAMYWYRQDPGQGLRLIYYSQIVNDFQKGDIAEGYSVSREKKESFPLTVTSAQKNPTAFYLCASSSRGQGGDTYTFGSGTRLTVV.

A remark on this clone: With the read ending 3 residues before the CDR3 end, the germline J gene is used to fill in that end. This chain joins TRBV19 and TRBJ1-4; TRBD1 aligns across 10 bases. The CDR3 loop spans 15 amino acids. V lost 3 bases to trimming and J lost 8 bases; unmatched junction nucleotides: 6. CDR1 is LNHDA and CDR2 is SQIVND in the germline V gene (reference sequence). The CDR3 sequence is CASSIGGQGTEKLFF. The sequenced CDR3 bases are TGTGCCAGTAGTATTGGGGGACAGGGGACGGAAAAA.

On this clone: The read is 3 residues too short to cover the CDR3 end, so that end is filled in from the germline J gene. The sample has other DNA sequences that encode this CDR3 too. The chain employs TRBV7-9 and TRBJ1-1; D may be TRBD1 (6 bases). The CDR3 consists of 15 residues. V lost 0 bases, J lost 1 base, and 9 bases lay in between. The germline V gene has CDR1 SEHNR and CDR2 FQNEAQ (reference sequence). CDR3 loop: CASSLAGAPNTEAFF. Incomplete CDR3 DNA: TGTGCCAGCAGCTTAGCGGGGGCGCCGAACACTGAA. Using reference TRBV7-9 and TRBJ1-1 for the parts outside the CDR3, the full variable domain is DTGVSQNPRHKITKRGQNVTFRCDPISEHNRLYWYRQTLGQGPEFLTYFQNEAQLEKSRLLSDRFSAERPKGSFSTLEIQRTEQGDSAMYLCASSLAGAPNTEAFFGQGTRLTVV.

The CDR3 DNA, read in part, is TGCAGTGCTAGACCCGACAGGAAGAACTATGGC. Encoded protein: CSARPDRKNYG. The CDR3 as a whole reads CSARPDRKNYGYTF. The chain has TRBV20-1 and TRBJ1-2, with D possibly TRBD1 on 6 matching bases. The read finishes 3 residues shy of the CDR3 end, and the germline J gene is used to complete it. Trimming shortened V by 2 bases and J by 2 bases, and 12 bases separated the two germline ends. In germline, CDR1 is DFQATT, CDR2 SNEGSKA (reference sequence). CDR3 length: 14 amino acids.

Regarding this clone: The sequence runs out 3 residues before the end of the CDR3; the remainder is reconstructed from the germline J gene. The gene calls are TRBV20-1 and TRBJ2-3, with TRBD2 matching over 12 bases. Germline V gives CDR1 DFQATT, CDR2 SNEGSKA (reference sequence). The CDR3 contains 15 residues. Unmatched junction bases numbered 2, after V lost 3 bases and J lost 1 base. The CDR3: CSASRTSGGTDTQYF. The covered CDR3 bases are TGCAGTGCTAGTAGGACTAGCGGGGGCACAGATACG.

Incomplete CDR3 DNA: TGTGCCAGCAGCCTTCAAGTGGCAGGGAACACTGAA. As protein: CASSLQVAGNTE. The whole CDR3 sequence is CASSLQVAGNTEAFF. The V gene is TRBV7-9, the J gene TRBJ1-1; D is uncertain. The missing CDR3 end, 3 residues past where the read stops, is filled in from the germline J gene. This CDR3 is 15 amino acids long. Germline V CDR1 and CDR2: SEHNR, FQNEAQ (reference sequence). Trimming stripped 5 bases from V and 1 base from J, with 14 bases between. The whole variable domain, remainder taken from reference TRBV7-9 and TRBJ1-1, is DTGVSQNPRHKITKRGQNVTFRCDPISEHNRLYWYRQTLGQGPEFLTYFQNEAQLEKSRLLSDRFSAERPKGSFSTLEIQRTEQGDSAMYLCASSLQVAGNTEAFFGQGTRLTVV.

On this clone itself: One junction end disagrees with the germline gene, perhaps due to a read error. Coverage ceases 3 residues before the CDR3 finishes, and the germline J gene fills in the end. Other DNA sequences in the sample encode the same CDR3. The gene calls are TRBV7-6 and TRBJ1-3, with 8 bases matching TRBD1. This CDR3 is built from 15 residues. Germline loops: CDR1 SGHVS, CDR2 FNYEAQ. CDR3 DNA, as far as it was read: TGTGCCAGCAGCTTAGTCCAGGGGGCTGGAAACACG. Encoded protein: CASSLVQGAGNT. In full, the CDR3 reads CASSLVQGAGNTIYF.

CDR3: CASNRQGPYEQYF. The CDR3 DNA, read in part, is TGTGCCAGCAATAGACAGGGCCCCTACGAG. The V gene is TRBV5-6, the J gene TRBJ2-7, with 7 bases matching TRBD1. The read stops 3 residues short of the end of the CDR3; the missing end is completed from the germline J gene. Germline V CDR1 and CDR2: SGHDT, YYEEEE. Trimming took 6 bases from V and 2 from J; bases not matched to a gene: 5. This CDR3 contains 13 residues.

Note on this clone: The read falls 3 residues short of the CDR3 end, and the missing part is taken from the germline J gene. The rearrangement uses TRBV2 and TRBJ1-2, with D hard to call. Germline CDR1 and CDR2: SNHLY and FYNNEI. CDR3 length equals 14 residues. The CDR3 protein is CASRQLHNTDTYTF. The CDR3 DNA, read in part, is TGTGCCAGCAGGCAACTCCACAACACAGATACC.

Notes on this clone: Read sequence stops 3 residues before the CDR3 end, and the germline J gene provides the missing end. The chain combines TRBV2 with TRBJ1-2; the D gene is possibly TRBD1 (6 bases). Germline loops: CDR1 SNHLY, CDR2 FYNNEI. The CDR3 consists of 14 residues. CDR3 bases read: TGTGCCAGCAGTTTGGACAGTGTCTCCTACGAC. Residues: CASSLDSVSYD. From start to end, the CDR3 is CASSLDSVSYDYTF. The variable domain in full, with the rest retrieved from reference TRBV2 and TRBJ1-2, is EPEVTQTPSHQVTQMGQEVILRCVPISNHLYFYWYRQILGQKVEFLVSFYNNEISEKSEIFDDQFSVERPDGSNFTLKIRSTKLEDSAMYFCASSLDSVSYDYTFGSGTRLTVV.

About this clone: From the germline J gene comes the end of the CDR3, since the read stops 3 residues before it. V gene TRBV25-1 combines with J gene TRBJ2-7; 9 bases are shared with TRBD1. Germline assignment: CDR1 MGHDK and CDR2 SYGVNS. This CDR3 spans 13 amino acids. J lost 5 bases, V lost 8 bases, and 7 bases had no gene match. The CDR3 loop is CASETGGIDEQYF. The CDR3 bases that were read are TGTGCCAGCGAGACAGGGGGAATCGACGAG.

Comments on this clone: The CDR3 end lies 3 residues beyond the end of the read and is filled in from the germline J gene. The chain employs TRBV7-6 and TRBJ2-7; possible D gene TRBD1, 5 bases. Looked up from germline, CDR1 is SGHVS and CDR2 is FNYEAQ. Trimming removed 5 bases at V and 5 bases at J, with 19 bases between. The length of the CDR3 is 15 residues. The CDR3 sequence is CASSPYPRATDEQYF. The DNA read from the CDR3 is TGTGCCAGCAGCCCCTATCCCAGGGCTACCGACGAG.

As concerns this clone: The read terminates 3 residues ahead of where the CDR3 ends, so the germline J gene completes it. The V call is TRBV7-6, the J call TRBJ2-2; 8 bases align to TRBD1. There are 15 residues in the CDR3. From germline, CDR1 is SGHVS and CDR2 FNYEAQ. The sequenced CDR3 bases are TGTGCCAGCACGACAGGGGCTCGAGGGAAGGAAAAG. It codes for CASTTGARGKEK. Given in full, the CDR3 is CASTTGARGKEKLFF.

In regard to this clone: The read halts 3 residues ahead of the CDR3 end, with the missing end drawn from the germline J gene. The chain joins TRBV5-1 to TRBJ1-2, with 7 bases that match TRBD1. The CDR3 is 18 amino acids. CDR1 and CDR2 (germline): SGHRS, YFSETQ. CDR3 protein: CASSFQVRGSSTFYDYTF. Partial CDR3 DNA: TGCGCCAGCAGTTTTCAGGTCAGGGGGTCATCTACGTTCTACGAC. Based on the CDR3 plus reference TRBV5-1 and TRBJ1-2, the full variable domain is KAGVTQTPRYLIKTRGQQVTLSCSPISGHRSVSWYQQTPGQGLQFLFEYFSETQRNKGNFPGRFSGRQFSNSRSEMNVSTLELGDSALYLCASSFQVRGSSTFYDYTFGSGTRLTVV.

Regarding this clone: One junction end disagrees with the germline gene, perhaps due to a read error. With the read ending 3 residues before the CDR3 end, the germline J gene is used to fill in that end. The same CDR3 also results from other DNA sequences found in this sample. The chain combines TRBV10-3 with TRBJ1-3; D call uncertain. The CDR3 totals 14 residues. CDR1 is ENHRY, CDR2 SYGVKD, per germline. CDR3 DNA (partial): TGTGCCATCAGCGCAGAAGGGTTTGGAAACACA. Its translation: CAISAEGFGNT. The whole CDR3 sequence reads CAISAEGFGNTIYF.

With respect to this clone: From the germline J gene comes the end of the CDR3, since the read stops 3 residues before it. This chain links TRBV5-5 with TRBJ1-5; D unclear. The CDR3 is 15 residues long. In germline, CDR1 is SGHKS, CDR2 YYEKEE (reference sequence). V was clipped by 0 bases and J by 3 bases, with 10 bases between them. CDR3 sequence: CASSLEEGLNQPQHF. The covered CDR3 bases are TGTGCCAGCAGCTTGGAGGAAGGGCTCAATCAGCCC. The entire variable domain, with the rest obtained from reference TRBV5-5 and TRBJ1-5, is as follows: DAGVTQSPTHLIKTRGQQVTLRCSPISGHKSVSWYQQVLGQGPQFIFQYYEKEERGRGNFPDRFSARQFPNYSSELNVNALLLGDSALYLCASSLEEGLNQPQHFGDGTRLSIL.

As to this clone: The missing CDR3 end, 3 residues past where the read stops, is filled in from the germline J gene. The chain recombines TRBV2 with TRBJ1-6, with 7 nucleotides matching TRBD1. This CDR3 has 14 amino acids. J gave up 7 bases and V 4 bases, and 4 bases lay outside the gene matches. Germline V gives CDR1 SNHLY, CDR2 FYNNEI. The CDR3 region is CASSGQGGNSPLHF. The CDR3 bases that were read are TGTGCCAGCAGTGGACAGGGAGGAAATTCACCC.

The DNA read from the CDR3 is TGTGCCAGCAGTCGGCGCGCGGGAGGTCAGAACAATGAG. Translating gives CASSRRAGGQNNE. The entire CDR3 is CASSRRAGGQNNEQFF. The chain combines TRBV2 with TRBJ2-1, with 8 bases aligning to TRBD2. Coverage ceases 3 residues before the CDR3 finishes, and the germline J gene fills in the end. The CDR3 covers 16 residues. V shed 5 bases, J shed 5 bases, and the junction held 11 bases outside the gene matches. The germline CDR1 and CDR2 sequences are SNHLY and FYNNEI.

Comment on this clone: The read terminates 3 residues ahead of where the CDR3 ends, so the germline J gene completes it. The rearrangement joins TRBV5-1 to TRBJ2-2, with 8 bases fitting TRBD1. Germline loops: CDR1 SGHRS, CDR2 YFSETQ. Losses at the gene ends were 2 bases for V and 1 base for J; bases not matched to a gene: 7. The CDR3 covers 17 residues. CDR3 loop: CASSFSAGTGNTGELFF. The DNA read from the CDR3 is TGCGCCAGCAGCTTTTCGGCGGGGACAGGGAACACCGGGGAG. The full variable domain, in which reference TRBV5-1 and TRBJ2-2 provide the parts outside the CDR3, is KAGVTQTPRYLIKTRGQQVTLSCSPISGHRSVSWYQQTPGQGLQFLFEYFSETQRNKGNFPGRFSGRQFSNSRSEMNVSTLELGDSALYLCASSFSAGTGNTGELFFGEGSRLTVL.

CDR3 DNA, as far as it was read: TGTGCCATCAGTCGGAAAACAGGGTTGGGGGAG. Translation gives CAISRKTGLGE. The entire CDR3 is CAISRKTGLGELFF. The rearrangement joins TRBV10-3 to TRBJ2-2; maybe TRBD1 (6 bases). Sequencing ends 3 residues short of the CDR3 end; the germline J gene provides the rest. V was trimmed by 5 bases and J by 8 bases, leaving 15 bases between them. Germline V gene data show CDR1 as ENHRY and CDR2 as SYGVKD. The CDR3 totals 14 residues.

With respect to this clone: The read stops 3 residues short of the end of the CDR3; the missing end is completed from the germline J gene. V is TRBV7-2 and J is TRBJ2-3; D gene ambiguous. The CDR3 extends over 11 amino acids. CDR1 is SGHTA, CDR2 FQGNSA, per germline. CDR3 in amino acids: CASSSIETQYF. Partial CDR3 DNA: TGTGCCAGCAGCTCGATAGAGACG.

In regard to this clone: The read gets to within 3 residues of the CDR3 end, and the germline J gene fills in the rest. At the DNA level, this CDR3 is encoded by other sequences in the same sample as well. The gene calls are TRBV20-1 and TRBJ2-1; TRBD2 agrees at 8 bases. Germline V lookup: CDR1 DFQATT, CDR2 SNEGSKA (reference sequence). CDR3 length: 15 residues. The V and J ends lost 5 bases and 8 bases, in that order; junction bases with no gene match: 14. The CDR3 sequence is CSAYNPAGAFDEQFF. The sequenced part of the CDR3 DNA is TGCAGTGCTTACAACCCAGCGGGAGCTTTCGATGAG.

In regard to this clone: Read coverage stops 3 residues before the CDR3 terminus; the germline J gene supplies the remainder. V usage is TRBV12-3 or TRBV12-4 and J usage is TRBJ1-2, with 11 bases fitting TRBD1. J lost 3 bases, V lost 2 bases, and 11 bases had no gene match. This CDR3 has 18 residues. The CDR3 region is CASSLRWDRGYRDYGYTF. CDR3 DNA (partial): TGTGCCAGCAGTTTAAGGTGGGACAGGGGGTACAGGGACTATGGC.

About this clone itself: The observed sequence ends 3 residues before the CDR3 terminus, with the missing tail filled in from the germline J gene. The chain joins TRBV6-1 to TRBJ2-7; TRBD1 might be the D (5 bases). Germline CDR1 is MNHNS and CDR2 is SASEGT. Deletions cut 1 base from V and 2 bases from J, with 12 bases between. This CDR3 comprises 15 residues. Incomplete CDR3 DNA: TGTGCCAGCAGTGAAGAAGGCGAAGGGGCCTACGAG. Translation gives CASSEEGEGAYE. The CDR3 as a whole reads CASSEEGEGAYEQYF.

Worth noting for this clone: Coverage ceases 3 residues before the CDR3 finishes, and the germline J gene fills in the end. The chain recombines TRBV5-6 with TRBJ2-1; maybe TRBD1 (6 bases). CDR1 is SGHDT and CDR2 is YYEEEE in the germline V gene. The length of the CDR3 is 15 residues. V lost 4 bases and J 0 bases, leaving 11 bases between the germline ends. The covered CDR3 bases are TGTGCCAGCAGCGGATCAGGGGTCTCCTACAATGAG. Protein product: CASSGSGVSYNE. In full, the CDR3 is CASSGSGVSYNEQFF.

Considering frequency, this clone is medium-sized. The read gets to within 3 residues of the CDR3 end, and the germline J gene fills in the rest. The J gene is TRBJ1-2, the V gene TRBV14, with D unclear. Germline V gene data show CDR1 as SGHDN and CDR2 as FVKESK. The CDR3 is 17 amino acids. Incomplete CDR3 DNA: TGTGCCAGCAGCGATCTCGTTAGGACTAGCGGCACAGATACC. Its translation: CASSDLVRTSGTDT. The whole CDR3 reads CASSDLVRTSGTDTYTF.

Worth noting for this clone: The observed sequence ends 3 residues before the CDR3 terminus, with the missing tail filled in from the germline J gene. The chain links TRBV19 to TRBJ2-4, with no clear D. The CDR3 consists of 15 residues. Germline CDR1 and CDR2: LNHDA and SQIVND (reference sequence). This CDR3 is CASQQRVELNQPQYF. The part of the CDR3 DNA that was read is TGTGCCAGTCAACAACGGGTCGAACTCAATCAGCCT.